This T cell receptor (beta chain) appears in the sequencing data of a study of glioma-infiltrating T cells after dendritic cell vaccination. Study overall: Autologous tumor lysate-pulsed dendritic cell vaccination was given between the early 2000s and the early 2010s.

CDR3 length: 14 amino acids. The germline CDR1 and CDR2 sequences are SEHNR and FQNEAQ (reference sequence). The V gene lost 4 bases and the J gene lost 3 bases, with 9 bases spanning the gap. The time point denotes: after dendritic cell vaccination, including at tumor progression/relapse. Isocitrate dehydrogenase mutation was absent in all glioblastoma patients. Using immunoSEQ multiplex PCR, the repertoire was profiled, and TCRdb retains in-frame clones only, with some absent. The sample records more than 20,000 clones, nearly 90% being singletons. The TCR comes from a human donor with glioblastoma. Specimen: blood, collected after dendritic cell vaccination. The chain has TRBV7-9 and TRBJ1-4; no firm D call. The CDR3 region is CASSSVVSNEKLFF. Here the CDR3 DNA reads TGTGCCAGCAGCTCGGTGGTTTCTAATGAAAAACTGTTTTTT. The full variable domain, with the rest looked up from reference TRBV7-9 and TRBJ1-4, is DTGVSQNPRHKITKRGQNVTFRCDPISEHNRLYWYRQTLGQGPEFLTYFQNEAQLEKSRLLSDRFSAERPKGSFSTLEIQRTEQGDSAMYLCASSSVVSNEKLFFGSGTQLSVL.